The 29 T cell receptor beta chains listed next were all sequenced from one sample in a study of blood T cell repertoires in COVID-19. Produced via immunoSEQ multiplex PCR; TCRdb's table is partial and in-frame only. The sample records 150,000 to 200,000 clones, 80% to 85% being singletons. The sequenced sample consisted of peripheral blood. The receptors were sampled from a woman aged 80 or over with active or convalescent COVID-19.

V usage is TRBV4-3 and J usage is TRBJ1-3; no clear D gene. Germline loops: CDR1 LGHNA, CDR2 YSLEER. The CDR3 spans 16 residues. Trimming took off 0 bases at V and 2 bases at J, with 11 bases between the two ends. CDR3 residues: CASSQDWSEAGNTIYF. The CDR3 DNA is TGCGCCAGCAGCCAAGATTGGTCAGAGGCTGGAAACACCATATATTTT.

The CDR3 reads CSASPINEKLFF. For the CDR3, the DNA is TGCAGTGCTAGTCCCATTAATGAAAAACTGTTTTTT. The V and J genes are TRBV20-1 and TRBJ1-4, with D hard to call. This CDR3 has 12 residues. Germline CDR1 DFQATT, CDR2 SNEGSKA (reference sequence). V was clipped by 3 bases and J by 4 bases, with 6 bases between them.

The chain employs TRBV7-9 and TRBJ1-2, with a weak D call TRBD1 (5 bases). Germline loops: CDR1 SEHNR, CDR2 FQNEAQ (reference sequence). V lost 7 bases and J 6 bases, leaving 15 bases between the germline ends. The CDR3 extends over 13 amino acids. The CDR3 loop is CASTLTANHGYTF. The CDR3 region has the DNA TGTGCCAGCACCTTGACAGCTAATCATGGCTACACCTTC.

The V call is TRBV6-2 or TRBV6-3, the J call TRBJ1-5; 7 bases match TRBD1. Germline V CDR1 and CDR2: MNHEY, SVGEGT. The J segment lost 15 bases and the V segment lost 7 bases, leaving 18 bases of the junction unmatched. The length of the CDR3 is 14 residues. Here the CDR3 DNA reads TGTGCCAGCAACCCCGGACAGGCTCTTGGCCCCGTGCATTTT. Protein: CASNPGQALGPVHF.

The chain is built from TRBV15 and TRBJ2-7; D possibly corresponds to TRBD1 (5 bases). Trimming pared 3 bases from V and 3 bases from J, leaving 9 bases between. The CDR3 consists of 13 residues. CDR1 LNHNV and CDR2 YYDKDF come from the germline V gene (reference sequence). CDR3 sequence: CATSRTRGYEQYF. The CDR3 nucleotides read TGTGCCACCAGCAGGACAAGGGGCTACGAGCAGTACTTC.

The chain uses TRBV7-2 and TRBJ1-6; the D is unclear. Germline loops: CDR1 SGHTA, CDR2 FQGNSA. V was trimmed by 10 bases and J by 7 bases, leaving 14 bases between them. The CDR3 is 13 amino acids. The CDR3 DNA follows: TGTGCCACCCGACGGGGTTGGAATTCACCCCTCCACTTT. Translation gives CATRRGWNSPLHF.

This chain uses TRBV7-2 with TRBJ1-3; 9 bases are a match to TRBD1. Germline CDR1 SGHTA, CDR2 FQGNSA. The CDR3 has 15 amino acids. Trimming removed 6 bases from V and 4 bases from J; junction bases left unmatched: 7. Here the CDR3 DNA reads TGTGCCAGCAGTCTTGCAGGGACAGGGGGAAACACCATATATTTT. Protein: CASSLAGTGGNTIYF.

This chain links TRBV19 with TRBJ1-3; the D is unclear. V shed 4 bases and J shed 7 bases, with 11 bases lying between them. The CDR3 is 13 amino acids. Germline values: CDR1 LNHDA, CDR2 SQIVND (reference sequence). CDR3 sequence: CASSTGSRNTIYF. CDR3 DNA sequence: TGTGCCAGTAGTACGGGAAGTAGGAACACCATATATTTT.

CDR3 nucleotides: TGCGCCAGCAGGATTCAGGGGATTGACACCCTCCACTTT. As protein: CASRIQGIDTLHF. The rearrangement uses TRBV5-1 and TRBJ1-6, with TRBD1 as a possible D gene (6 bases). This CDR3 contains 13 residues. V dropped 5 bases and J dropped 14 bases, with 17 bases sitting between them. CDR1 and CDR2 (germline): SGHRS, YFSETQ.

V usage is TRBV7-6 and J usage is TRBJ1-1; the D gene is possibly TRBD1 (6 bases). V was trimmed by 5 bases and J by 7 bases, leaving 14 bases between them. The length of the CDR3 is 13 residues. Germline CDR1 SGHVS, CDR2 FNYEAQ. In DNA form, the CDR3 reads TGTGCCAGCAGCCCACAGGGTGAGGATGAAGCTTTCTTT. Translation gives CASSPQGEDEAFF. The whole variable domain, remainder taken from reference TRBV7-6 and TRBJ1-1, is GAGVSQSPRYKVTKRGQDVALRCDPISGHVSLYWYRQALGQGPEFLTYFNYEAQQDKSGLPNDRFSAERPEGSISTLTIQRTEQRDSAMYRCASSPQGEDEAFFGQGTRLTVV.

The chain couples TRBV5-8 to TRBJ1-1; possibly TRBD1 for D (5 bases). From germline, CDR1 is SGHTS and CDR2 YDEGEE. The CDR3 extends over 15 amino acids. V gave up 5 bases and J gave up 1 base, with 15 bases separating them. The CDR3 protein is CASRPGGGKNTEAFF. DNA of the CDR3: TGTGCCAGCAGGCCCGGCGGGGGGAAGAACACTGAAGCTTTCTTT.

This clone occurred a few times. The chain links TRBV3-1 (or the pseudogene TRBV3-2) to TRBJ1-2; a weak D match, TRBD1 (5 bases). The CDR3 is made up of 16 amino acids. Germline V gene data show CDR1 as LGHDT and CDR2 as YNNKEL (reference sequence). Trimming removed 1 base from V and 8 bases from J, with 20 bases in between. For the CDR3, the DNA is TGTGCCAGCAGCCAAGCGGCTTCGCAGGGTGTGAAGGGCTACACCTTC. Residues: CASSQAASQGVKGYTF.

The chain has TRBV6-1 and TRBJ1-4, with D perhaps TRBD1 (5 bases). This CDR3 contains 15 residues. Germline-derived CDR1 and CDR2 are MNHNS and SASEGT. The V and J ends lost 1 base and 9 bases respectively, with 15 bases between them. The chain's CDR3 is CASSEVQGIGQKLFF. CDR3 in DNA: TGTGCCAGCAGTGAAGTGCAGGGCATCGGACAAAAACTGTTTTTT.

The rearrangement links TRBV6-6 to TRBJ1-1, with D maybe TRBD1 (5 bases). CDR3 length: 16 residues. Deletions cut 7 bases from V and 3 bases from J, with 21 bases between. CDR1 is MNHNY and CDR2 is SVGAGI in the germline V gene (reference sequence). CDR3 region: CASIPKALWGDTEAFF. Here the CDR3 DNA reads TGTGCCAGCATTCCAAAGGCCCTATGGGGGGACACTGAAGCTTTCTTT.

For this clone: This same CDR3 is encoded by further DNA sequences in the sample. The chain links TRBV7-2 to TRBJ1-5; D possibly corresponds to TRBD1 (6 bases). Trimming removed 4 bases at V and 0 bases at J, with 10 bases between. Germline V gene sequence: CDR1 SGHTA, CDR2 FQGNSA. The CDR3 sequence is 15 residues long. The CDR3 coding sequence is TGTGCCAGCAGCTCAACAGGGAATAGCAATCAGCCCCAGCATTTT. This codes for CASSSTGNSNQPQHF.

This chain uses TRBV19 with TRBJ1-3; TRBD1 aligns across 9 bases. Germline V gives CDR1 LNHDA, CDR2 SQIVND (reference sequence). The CDR3 loop spans 16 amino acids. V shed 5 bases and J 2 bases; nucleotides not matched to a gene: 7. The CDR3 nucleotides read TGTGCCAGTAGTTCCCTCCGGGACAGGGCTGGAAACACCATATATTTT. It encodes CASSSLRDRAGNTIYF.

The chain carries TRBV5-4 and TRBJ1-1; 7 bases agree with TRBD1. Germline CDR1 SGHNT, CDR2 YYREEE (reference sequence). V was clipped by 2 bases and J by 1 base; unmatched bases: 8. The CDR3 length is 16 residues. As DNA, the CDR3 is TGTGCCAGCAGCTTACAACAGGGGCTTCCGAACACTGAAGCTTTCTTT. Translation: CASSLQQGLPNTEAFF.

This clone occurred a few times. The rearrangement joins TRBV4-1 to TRBJ1-5; D call uncertain. Deletions cut 0 bases from V and 6 bases from J, with 9 bases between. Germline V CDR1 and CDR2: MGHRA, YSYEKL. The CDR3 is 14 amino acids. CDR3 sequence: CASSQDQRVQPQHF. CDR3 bases: TGCGCCAGCAGCCAAGATCAGAGGGTTCAGCCCCAGCATTTT.

The chain is built from TRBV11-2 and TRBJ1-5; 7 bases line up with TRBD1. Germline loops: CDR1 SGHAT, CDR2 FQNNGV. The V and J ends lost 0 bases and 0 bases, in that order; junction bases with no gene match: 14. The CDR3 contains 20 residues. The CDR3 protein is CASSLDLRQGTYYSNQPQHF. Here the CDR3 DNA reads TGTGCCAGCAGCTTAGATCTTAGACAGGGAACCTATTATAGCAATCAGCCCCAGCATTTT.

Only a few counts were recorded for this clone. In DNA, the CDR3 is TGTGCCAGCAGTTACCTAACAGGGAACTATGGCTACACCTTC. This encodes CASSYLTGNYGYTF. The V and J genes are TRBV6-5 and TRBJ1-2; D is possibly TRBD1 (6 bases). The ends were cut back, 2 bases at V and 2 bases at J, with 9 bases in the middle. CDR3 size: 14 residues. CDR1 MNHEY and CDR2 SVGAGI come from the germline V gene.

This chain links TRBV5-6 with TRBJ1-5; TRBD1 is a possible D gene (5 bases). CDR1 and CDR2 from the germline V gene are SGHDT and YYEEEE. The CDR3 consists of 16 residues. The V gene lost 3 bases and the J gene lost 3 bases, with 16 bases spanning the gap. This CDR3 reads CASSSSGGADNQPQHF. For the CDR3, the DNA is TGTGCCAGCAGCTCCTCTGGCGGGGCCGACAATCAGCCCCAGCATTTT.

This chain links TRBV5-4 with TRBJ1-1; maybe TRBD1 (5 bases). Trimming left V 0 bases short and J 4 bases short, with 13 bases between. CDR3 size: 15 residues. Per germline, CDR1 SGHNT and CDR2 YYREEE (reference sequence). CDR3 sequence (DNA): TGTGCCAGCAGCTTGGGCAGGGATCAGGGCACTGAAGCTTTCTTT. Protein: CASSLGRDQGTEAFF.

This chain links TRBV7-2 with TRBJ1-2; the D gene is possibly TRBD1 (5 bases). Germline CDR1 is SGHTA and CDR2 is FQGNSA. The germline V and J ends were trimmed by 5 bases and 3 bases, with 19 bases remaining between them. This CDR3 is 16 amino acids long. DNA for the CDR3: TGTGCCAGCAGCACAGCTGGGGGGGAAAGGGACTATGGCTACACCTTC. This codes for CASSTAGGERDYGYTF.

V gene TRBV30 combines with J gene TRBJ2-1; 7 bases line up with TRBD2. The CDR3 loop spans 13 amino acids. After removal of 2 bases from V and 6 bases from J, the junction contained 4 bases not matched to a gene. CDR1 is GTSNPN, CDR2 SVGIG, per germline (reference sequence). The CDR3 nucleotides are TGTGCCTGGAGTCCCTGGGGGGGCAATGAGCAGTTCTTC. Protein product: CAWSPWGGNEQFF.

The chain joins TRBV5-1 to TRBJ2-1; 11 bases align to TRBD2. The CDR3 has 20 amino acids. Germline V CDR1 and CDR2: SGHRS, YFSETQ. J was trimmed by 0 bases and V by 0 bases; bases with no gene match: 11. Here the CDR3 reads CASSLAMVAGGPSSYNEQFF. The CDR3 coding sequence is TGCGCCAGCAGCTTGGCCATGGTAGCGGGGGGGCCTTCCTCCTACAATGAGCAGTTCTTC.

J is TRBJ1-1 and V is TRBV19, with D possibly being TRBD1 (6 bases). The V gene's germline CDR1 is LNHDA and CDR2 SQIVND (reference sequence). The ends were cut back, 1 base at V and 5 bases at J, with 14 bases in the middle. This CDR3 spans 15 amino acids. For the CDR3, the DNA is TGTGCCAGTAGTATAGTGGGGGGGCGCGTGACTGAAGCTTTCTTT. It codes for CASSIVGGRVTEAFF.

The chain links TRBV10-3 to TRBJ1-4; D may be TRBD1 (5 bases). CDR1 and CDR2 from the germline V gene are ENHRY and SYGVKD. The V end was cut by 3 bases, the J end by 7 bases, with 12 bases between. The CDR3 totals 14 residues. The CDR3, as DNA: TGTGCCATCAGTGACGGACACGAACGTGAAAAACTGTTTTTT. As protein: CAISDGHEREKLFF.

The table lists this clone with a count of one. This chain connects TRBV5-1 to TRBJ2-5; 8 bases line up with TRBD1. The V gene's germline CDR1 is SGHRS and CDR2 YFSETQ. This CDR3 spans 15 amino acids. V lost 4 bases and J lost 3; bases outside the gene matches: 8. The CDR3 loop reads CASSTDRAGEETQYF. Written as DNA, the CDR3 is TGCGCCAGCAGCACGGACAGGGCCGGGGAAGAGACCCAGTACTTC.

Written as DNA, the CDR3 is TGTGCCAGCAGCACAGGACAGGGAGTAACTGAAGCTTTCTTT. It yields the protein CASSTGQGVTEAFF. The rearrangement links TRBV11-3 to TRBJ1-1; TRBD1 matches 8 bases. CDR3 size: 14 residues. CDR1 and CDR2 (germline): SGHNT, YENEEA. J gave up 5 bases and V 5 bases, and 7 bases lay outside the gene matches.